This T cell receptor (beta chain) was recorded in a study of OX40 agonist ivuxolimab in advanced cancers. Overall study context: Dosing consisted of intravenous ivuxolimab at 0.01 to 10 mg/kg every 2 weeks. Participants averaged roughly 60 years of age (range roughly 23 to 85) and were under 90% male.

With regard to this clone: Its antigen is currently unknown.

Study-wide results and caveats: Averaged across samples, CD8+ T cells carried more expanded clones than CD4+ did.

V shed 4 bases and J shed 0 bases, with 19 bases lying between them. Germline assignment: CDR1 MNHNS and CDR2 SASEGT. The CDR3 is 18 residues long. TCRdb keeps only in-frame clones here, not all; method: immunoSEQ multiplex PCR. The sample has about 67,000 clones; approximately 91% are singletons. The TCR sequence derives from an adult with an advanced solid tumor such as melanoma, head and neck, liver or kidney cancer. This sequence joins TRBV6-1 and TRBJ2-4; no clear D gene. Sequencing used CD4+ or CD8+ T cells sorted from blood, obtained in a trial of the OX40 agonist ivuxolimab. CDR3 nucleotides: TGTGCCAGCAGTGTTCGAGAAGGTACCTTACTAGCCAAAAACATTCAGTACTTC. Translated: CASSVREGTLLAKNIQYF.